The T cell receptor beta chain described here comes from a study of T cells in localized non-small cell lung cancer. The data were produced by immunoSEQ multiplex PCR, yet TCRdb's version contains in-frame clones alone and is incomplete. This table holds 41,000 or so clones, more than 85% found once. Findings and caveats of the study: Median roughly 57 top-100 tumor clones were shared with paired adjacent lung. Of the tissues analyzed, uninvolved adjacent lung showed maximal T cell clonality, greater than tumor.

CDR3 length equals 15 residues. CDR1 is SGHTA, CDR2 FQGNSA, per germline. After removal of 6 bases from V and 7 bases from J, the junction contained 7 bases not matched to a gene. This clone appeared a few times. Its antigen is as yet unknown. The chain couples TRBV7-2 to TRBJ2-7; TRBD2 matches at 15 bases. This sample comprised peripheral blood, obtained before any cancer treatment. This TCR came from a woman between 18 and 50 years old with stage III lung adenocarcinoma. DNA of the CDR3: TGTGCCAGCAGTTGGACTAGCGGGGGGGCCTGGGAGCAGTACTTC. Its translation: CASSWTSGGAWEQYF.